The 10 T cell receptor beta chains listed next were all sequenced from one sample in a study of blood T cell repertoires in COVID-19. Assay: immunoSEQ multiplex PCR; the TCRdb copy retains only in-frame clones and omits some. The sample consists of about 230,000 clones, approximately 85% of them appearing once. Sequenced: peripheral blood. These receptors were taken from a man between 35 and 55 years old with acute or convalescent COVID-19.

The genes are TRBV6-5 and TRBJ1-1; TRBD1 matches 7 bases. The CDR3 is 16 residues long. The junction had 8 bases not matched to a gene; V was cut back by 4 bases and J by 0 bases. CDR1 MNHEY and CDR2 SVGAGI come from the germline V gene. DNA for the CDR3: TGTGCCAGCAGTTCGGGTACAGGGGTAATGAACACTGAAGCTTTCTTT. Amino acid sequence: CASSSGTGVMNTEAFF.

The V and J genes are TRBV6-5 and TRBJ1-1, with a weak D call TRBD1 (6 bases). The CDR3 extends over 15 amino acids. Germline CDR1 reads MNHEY; CDR2 reads SVGAGI. The V end was cut by 6 bases, the J end by 1 base, with 15 bases between. CDR3 in DNA: TGTGCCAGCAGAAGACCGGGACAACAGAACACTGAAGCTTTCTTT. Protein product: CASRRPGQQNTEAFF.

The chain employs TRBV7-2 and TRBJ1-3, with a tentative D call TRBD1 (6 bases). The germline V gene encodes CDR1 SGHTA and CDR2 FQGNSA. The CDR3 is 15 amino acids. Trimming removed 5 bases at V and 0 bases at J, with 11 bases between. The CDR3, as DNA: TGTGCCAGCAGCGTATTCAGGGGCTCTGGAAACACCATATATTTT. Its protein is CASSVFRGSGNTIYF.

V usage is TRBV19 and J usage is TRBJ1-5, with TRBD1 identical over 7 bases. The ends lost 2 bases at V and 3 bases at J; junction bases unmatched: 4. The CDR3 spans 15 residues. CDR1 and CDR2 from the germline V gene are LNHDA and SQIVND (reference sequence). CDR3: CASSIQGGYNQPQHF. In DNA, the CDR3 is TGTGCCAGTAGTATACAGGGGGGTTACAATCAGCCCCAGCATTTT.

The rearrangement uses TRBV6-5 and TRBJ1-2, with D uncertain. The CDR3 loop spans 13 amino acids. V was clipped by 6 bases and J by 1 base, with 9 bases between them. Germline V lookup: CDR1 MNHEY, CDR2 SVGAGI. The DNA for the CDR3 is TGTGCCAGCAGCCCCGGGATTAACTATGGCTACACCTTC. Its translation: CASSPGINYGYTF.

The chain is built from TRBV29-1 and TRBJ1-1; D unresolved. The V gene's germline CDR1 is SQVTM and CDR2 ANQGSEA. Trimming left V 4 bases short and J 2 bases short, with 5 bases between. The CDR3 consists of 11 residues. The CDR3 protein is CSVVLNTEAFF. DNA of the CDR3: TGCAGCGTTGTACTCAACACTGAAGCTTTCTTT. The complete variable domain, with remaining parts taken from reference TRBV29-1 and TRBJ1-1, reads SAVISQKPSRDICQRGTSLTIQCQVDSQVTMMFWYRQQPGQSLTLIATANQGSEATYESGFVIDKFPISRPNLTFSTLTVSNMSPEDSSIYLCSVVLNTEAFFGQGTRLTVV.

This chain connects TRBV28 to TRBJ1-4; D gene uncertain. V gave up 7 bases and J gave up 4 bases, with 7 bases separating them. This CDR3 comprises 12 residues. Germline lookup yields CDR1 MDHEN and CDR2 SYDVKM. The chain's CDR3 is CASTTVNEKLFF. The CDR3 DNA reads as TGTGCCAGCACCACGGTTAATGAAAAACTGTTTTTT.

J is TRBJ2-5 and V is TRBV14; the D gene is possibly TRBD2 (5 bases). The CDR3 contains 16 residues. Trimming took 1 base from V and 2 from J, leaving 14 bases between them. CDR1 and CDR2 (germline): SGHDN, FVKESK. CDR3 sequence (DNA): TGTGCCAGCAGCCAAGTCCTGGGGAGCGGACAAGAGACCCAGTACTTC. It translates to CASSQVLGSGQETQYF.

V is TRBV2 and J is TRBJ1-1; 7 nucleotides match TRBD1. V trimming: 5 bases; J trimming: 2 bases; junction bases outside the gene matches: 8. The CDR3 is 15 amino acids. In germline, CDR1 is SNHLY, CDR2 FYNNEI. CDR3 in amino acids: CASSNSQGLNTEAFF. For the CDR3, the DNA is TGTGCCAGCAGTAACTCACAGGGGCTCAACACTGAAGCTTTCTTT.

The J gene is TRBJ1-4, the V gene TRBV18; TRBD1 aligns across 9 bases. Germline lookup yields CDR1 KGHSH and CDR2 LQKENI. Trimming at V came to 2 bases and at J to 7 bases, leaving 8 bases not matched to a gene. The CDR3 extends over 16 amino acids. The CDR3 DNA reads as TGTGCCAGCTCACCAGACAGGGGGTTGATTGGTGAAAAACTGTTTTTT. Translated: CASSPDRGLIGEKLFF.